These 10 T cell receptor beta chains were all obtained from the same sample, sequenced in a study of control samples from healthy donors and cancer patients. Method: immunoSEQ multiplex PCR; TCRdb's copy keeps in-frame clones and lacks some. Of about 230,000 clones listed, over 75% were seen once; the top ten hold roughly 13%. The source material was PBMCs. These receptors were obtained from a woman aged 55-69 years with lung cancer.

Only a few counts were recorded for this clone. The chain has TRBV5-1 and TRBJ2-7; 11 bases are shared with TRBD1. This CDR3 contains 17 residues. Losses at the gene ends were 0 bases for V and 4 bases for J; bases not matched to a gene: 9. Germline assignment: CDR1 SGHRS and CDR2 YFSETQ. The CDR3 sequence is CASSLAPPDRGQYEQYF. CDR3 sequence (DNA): TGCGCCAGCAGCTTGGCTCCCCCGGACAGGGGGCAGTACGAGCAGTACTTC.

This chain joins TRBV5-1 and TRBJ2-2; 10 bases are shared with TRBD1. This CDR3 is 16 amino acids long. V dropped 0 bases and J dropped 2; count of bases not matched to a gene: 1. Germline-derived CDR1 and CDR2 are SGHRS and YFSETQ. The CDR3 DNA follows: TGCGCCAGCAGCTTGGGACAGGGGGCCAACACCGGGGAGCTGTTTTTT. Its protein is CASSLGQGANTGELFF.

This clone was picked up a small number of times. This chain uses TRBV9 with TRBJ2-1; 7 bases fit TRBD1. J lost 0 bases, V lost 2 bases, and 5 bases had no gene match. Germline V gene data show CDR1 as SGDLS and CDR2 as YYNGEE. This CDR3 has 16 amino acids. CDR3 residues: CASSVLTGLSYNEQFF. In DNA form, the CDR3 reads TGTGCCAGCAGCGTCCTGACAGGGCTCTCCTACAATGAGCAGTTCTTC.

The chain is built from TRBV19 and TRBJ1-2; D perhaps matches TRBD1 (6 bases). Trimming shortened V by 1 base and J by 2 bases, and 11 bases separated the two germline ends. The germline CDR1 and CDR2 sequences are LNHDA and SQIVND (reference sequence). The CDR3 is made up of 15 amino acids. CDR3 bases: TGTGCCAGTAGTATAGCTCTCGGACAGAACTATGGCTACACCTTC. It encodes CASSIALGQNYGYTF.

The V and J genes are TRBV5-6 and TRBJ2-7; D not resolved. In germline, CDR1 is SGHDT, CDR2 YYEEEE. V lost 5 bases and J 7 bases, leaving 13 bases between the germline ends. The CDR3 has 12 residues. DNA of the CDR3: TGTGCCAGCAGTCGAACCCCTGTGGAGCAGTACTTC. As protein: CASSRTPVEQYF. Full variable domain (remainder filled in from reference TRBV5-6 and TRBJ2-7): DAGVTQSPTHLIKTRGQQVTLRCSPKSGHDTVSWYQQALGQGPQFIFQYYEEEERQRGNFPDRFSGHQFPNYSSELNVNALLLGDSALYLCASSRTPVEQYFGPGTRLTVT.

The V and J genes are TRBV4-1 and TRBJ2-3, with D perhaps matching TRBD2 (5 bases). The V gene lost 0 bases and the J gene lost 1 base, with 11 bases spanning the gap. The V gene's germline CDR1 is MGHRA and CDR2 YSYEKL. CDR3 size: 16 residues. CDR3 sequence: CASSQDHLAGTDTQYF. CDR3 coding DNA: TGCGCCAGCAGCCAAGATCACCTAGCCGGCACAGATACGCAGTATTTT.

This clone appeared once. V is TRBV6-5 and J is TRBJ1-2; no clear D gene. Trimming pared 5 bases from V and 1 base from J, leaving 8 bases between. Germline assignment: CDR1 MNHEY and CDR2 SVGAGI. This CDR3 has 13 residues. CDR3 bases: TGTGCCAGCAGTAAACTACTTAACTATGGCTACACCTTC. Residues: CASSKLLNYGYTF.

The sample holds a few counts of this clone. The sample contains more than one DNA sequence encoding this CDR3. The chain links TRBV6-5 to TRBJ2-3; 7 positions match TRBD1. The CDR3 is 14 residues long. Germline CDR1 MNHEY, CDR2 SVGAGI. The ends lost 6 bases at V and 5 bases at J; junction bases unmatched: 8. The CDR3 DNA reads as TGTGCCAGCAGCTTTGACAGGGTCAGAGATACGCAGTATTTT. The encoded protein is CASSFDRVRDTQYF.

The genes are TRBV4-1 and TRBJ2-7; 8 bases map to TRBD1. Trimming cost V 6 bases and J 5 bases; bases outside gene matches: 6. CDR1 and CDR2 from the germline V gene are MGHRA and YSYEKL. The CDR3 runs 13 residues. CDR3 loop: CASSRKQGDEQYF. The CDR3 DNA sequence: TGCGCCAGCAGTCGAAAACAGGGGGACGAGCAGTACTTC.

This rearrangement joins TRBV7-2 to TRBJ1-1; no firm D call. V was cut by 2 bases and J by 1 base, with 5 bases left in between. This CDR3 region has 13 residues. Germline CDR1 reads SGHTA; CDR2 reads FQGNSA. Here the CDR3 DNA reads TGTGCCAGCAGCTTACAGCCGAACACTGAAGCTTTCTTT. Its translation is CASSLQPNTEAFF.